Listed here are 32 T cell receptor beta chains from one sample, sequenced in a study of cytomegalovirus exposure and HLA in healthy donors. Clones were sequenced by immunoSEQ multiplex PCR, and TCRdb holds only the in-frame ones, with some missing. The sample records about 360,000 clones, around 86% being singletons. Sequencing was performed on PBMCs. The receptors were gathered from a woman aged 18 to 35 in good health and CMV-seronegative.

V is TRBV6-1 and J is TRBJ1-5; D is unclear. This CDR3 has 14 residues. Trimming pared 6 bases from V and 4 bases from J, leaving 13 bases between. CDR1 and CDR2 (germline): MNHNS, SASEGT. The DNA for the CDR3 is TGTGCCAGCAGACCACTCTCGGGGAATCAGCCCCAGCATTTT. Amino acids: CASRPLSGNQPQHF.

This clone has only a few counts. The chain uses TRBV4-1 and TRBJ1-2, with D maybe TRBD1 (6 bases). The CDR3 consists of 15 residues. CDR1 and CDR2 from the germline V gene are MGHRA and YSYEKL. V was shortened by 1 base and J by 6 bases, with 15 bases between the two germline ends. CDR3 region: CASSQVLGQSNGYTF. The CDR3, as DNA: TGCGCCAGCAGCCAAGTACTTGGACAGAGCAATGGCTACACCTTC.

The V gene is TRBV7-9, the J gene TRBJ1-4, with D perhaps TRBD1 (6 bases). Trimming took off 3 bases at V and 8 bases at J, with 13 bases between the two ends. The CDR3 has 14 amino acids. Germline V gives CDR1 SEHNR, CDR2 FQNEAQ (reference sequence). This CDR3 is CASSFAGEEEKLFF. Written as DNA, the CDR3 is TGTGCCAGCAGCTTCGCAGGGGAAGAGGAAAAACTGTTTTTT.

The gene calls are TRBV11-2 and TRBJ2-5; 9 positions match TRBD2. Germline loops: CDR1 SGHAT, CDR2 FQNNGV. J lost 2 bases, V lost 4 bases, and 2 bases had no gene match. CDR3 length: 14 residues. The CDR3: CASSSLAGQETQYF. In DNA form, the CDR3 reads TGTGCCAGCAGCTCGCTAGCGGGACAAGAGACCCAGTACTTC. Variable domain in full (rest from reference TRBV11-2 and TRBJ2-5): EAGVAQSPRYKIIEKRQSVAFWCNPISGHATLYWYQQILGQGPKLLIQFQNNGVVDDSQLPKDRFSAERLKGVDSTLKIQPAKLEDSAVYLCASSSLAGQETQYFGPGTRLLVL.

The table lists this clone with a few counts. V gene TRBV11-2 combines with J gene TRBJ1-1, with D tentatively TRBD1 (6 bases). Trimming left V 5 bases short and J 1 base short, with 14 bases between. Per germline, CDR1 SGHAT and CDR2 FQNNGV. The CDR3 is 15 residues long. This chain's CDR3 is CASSLREGGNTEAFF. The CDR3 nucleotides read TGTGCCAGCAGCCTAAGGGAGGGGGGGAACACTGAAGCTTTCTTT.

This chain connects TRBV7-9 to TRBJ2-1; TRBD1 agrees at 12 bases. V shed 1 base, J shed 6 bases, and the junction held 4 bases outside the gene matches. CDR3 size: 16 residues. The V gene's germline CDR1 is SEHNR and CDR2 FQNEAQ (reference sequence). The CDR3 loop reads CASSLDGDRGLNEQFF. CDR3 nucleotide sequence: TGTGCCAGCAGCTTAGATGGGGACAGGGGGCTCAATGAGCAGTTCTTC.

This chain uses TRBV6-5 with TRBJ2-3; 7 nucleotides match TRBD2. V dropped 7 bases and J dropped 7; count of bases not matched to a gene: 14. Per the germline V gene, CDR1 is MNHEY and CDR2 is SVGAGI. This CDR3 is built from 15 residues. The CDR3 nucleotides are TGTGCCAGCACCGTCTGGTGGGAGGGCCAAAATACGCAGTATTTT. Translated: CASTVWWEGQNTQYF.

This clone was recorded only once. The CDR3 region has the DNA TGTGCCAGCAGCTTAGTCTTGCCCTTGAAGACAGGATCCAATGAGCAGTTCTTC. Translating gives CASSLVLPLKTGSNEQFF. This chain uses TRBV7-8 with TRBJ2-1, with D possibly matching TRBD1 (6 bases). Germline V gene data show CDR1 as SGHVS and CDR2 as FQNEAQ. V lost 1 base, J lost 6 bases, and 22 bases lay in between. The CDR3 consists of 18 residues.

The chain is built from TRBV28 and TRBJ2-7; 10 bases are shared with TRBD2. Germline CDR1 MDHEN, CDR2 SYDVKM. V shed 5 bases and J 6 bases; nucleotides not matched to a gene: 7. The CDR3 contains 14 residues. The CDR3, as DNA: TGTGCCAGCAGTCGGCTAGCGGGAGCGGGCGAGCAGTACTTC. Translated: CASSRLAGAGEQYF.

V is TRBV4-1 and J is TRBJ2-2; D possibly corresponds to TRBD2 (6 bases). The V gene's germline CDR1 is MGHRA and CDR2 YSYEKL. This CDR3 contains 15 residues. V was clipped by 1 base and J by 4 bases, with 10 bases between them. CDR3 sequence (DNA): TGCGCCAGCAGCCAAGCCCAGGGAGGCACCGGGGAGCTGTTTTTT. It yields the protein CASSQAQGGTGELFF.

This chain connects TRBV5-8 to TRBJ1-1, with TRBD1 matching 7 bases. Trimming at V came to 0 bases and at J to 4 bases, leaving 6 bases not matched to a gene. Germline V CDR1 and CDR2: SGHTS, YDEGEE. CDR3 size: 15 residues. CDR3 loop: CASSLGTGLSTEAFF. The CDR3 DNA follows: TGTGCCAGCAGCTTGGGGACAGGACTTTCCACTGAAGCTTTCTTT.

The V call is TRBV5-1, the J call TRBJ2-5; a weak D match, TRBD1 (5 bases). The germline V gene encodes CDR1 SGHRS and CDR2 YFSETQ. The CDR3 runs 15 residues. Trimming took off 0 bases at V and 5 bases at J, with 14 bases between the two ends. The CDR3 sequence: CASSLATGKEETQYF. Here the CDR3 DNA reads TGCGCCAGCAGCTTGGCTACAGGAAAAGAGGAGACCCAGTACTTC.

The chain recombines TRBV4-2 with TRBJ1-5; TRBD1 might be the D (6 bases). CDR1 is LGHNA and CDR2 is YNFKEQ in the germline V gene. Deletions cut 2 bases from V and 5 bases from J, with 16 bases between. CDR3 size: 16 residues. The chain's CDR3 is CASSQYYGQPDQPQHF. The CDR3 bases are TGTGCCAGCAGCCAATATTACGGACAGCCTGATCAGCCCCAGCATTTT.

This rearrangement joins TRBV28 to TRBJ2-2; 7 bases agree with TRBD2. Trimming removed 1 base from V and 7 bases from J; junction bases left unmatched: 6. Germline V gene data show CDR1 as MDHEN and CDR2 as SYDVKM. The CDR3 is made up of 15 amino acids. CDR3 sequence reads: CASSLYSLADGELFF. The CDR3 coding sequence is TGTGCCAGCAGTTTATATTCTCTAGCGGACGGGGAGCTGTTTTTT.

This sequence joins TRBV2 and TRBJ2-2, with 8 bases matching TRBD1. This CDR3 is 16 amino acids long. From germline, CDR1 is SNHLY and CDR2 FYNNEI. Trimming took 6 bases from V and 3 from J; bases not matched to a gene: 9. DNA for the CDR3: TGTGCCAGCAGGGGTCCGGGACAGGTATACACCGGGGAGCTGTTTTTT. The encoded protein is CASRGPGQVYTGELFF. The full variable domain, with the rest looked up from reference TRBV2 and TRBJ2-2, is EPEVTQTPSHQVTQMGQEVILRCVPISNHLYFYWYRQILGQKVEFLVSFYNNEISEKSEIFDDQFSVERPDGSNFTLKIRSTKLEDSAMYFCASRGPGQVYTGELFFGEGSRLTVL.

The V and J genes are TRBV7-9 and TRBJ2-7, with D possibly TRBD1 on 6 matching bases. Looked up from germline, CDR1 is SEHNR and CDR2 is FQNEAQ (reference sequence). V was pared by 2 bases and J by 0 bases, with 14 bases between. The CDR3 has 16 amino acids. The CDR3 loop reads CASSLTETGSSYEQYF. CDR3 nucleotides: TGTGCCAGCAGCTTAACGGAGACAGGCAGCTCCTACGAGCAGTACTTC.

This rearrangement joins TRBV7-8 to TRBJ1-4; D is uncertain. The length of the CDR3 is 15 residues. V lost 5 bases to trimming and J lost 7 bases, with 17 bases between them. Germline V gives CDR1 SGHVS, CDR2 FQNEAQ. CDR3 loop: CASSATRGGSEKLFF. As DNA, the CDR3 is TGTGCCAGCAGCGCAACGCGGGGTGGGAGTGAAAAACTGTTTTTT.

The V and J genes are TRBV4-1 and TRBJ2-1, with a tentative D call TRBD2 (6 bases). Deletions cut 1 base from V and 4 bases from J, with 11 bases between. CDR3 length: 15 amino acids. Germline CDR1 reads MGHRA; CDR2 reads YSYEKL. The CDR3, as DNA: TGCGCCAGCAGCCAAGCTGGCGGGACTTACAATGAGCAGTTCTTC. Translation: CASSQAGGTYNEQFF.

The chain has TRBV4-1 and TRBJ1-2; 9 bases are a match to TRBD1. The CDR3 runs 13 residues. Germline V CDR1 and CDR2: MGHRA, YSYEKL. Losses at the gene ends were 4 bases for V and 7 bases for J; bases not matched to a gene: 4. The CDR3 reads CASSRDRALGYTF. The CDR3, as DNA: TGCGCCAGCAGCCGGGACAGGGCCCTTGGCTACACCTTC.

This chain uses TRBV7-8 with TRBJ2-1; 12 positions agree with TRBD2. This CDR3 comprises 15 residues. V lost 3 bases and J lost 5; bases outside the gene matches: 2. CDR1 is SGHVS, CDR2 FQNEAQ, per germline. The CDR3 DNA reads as TGTGCCAGCAGCTTCGGACTAGCGGGGAACAATGAGCAGTTCTTC. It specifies CASSFGLAGNNEQFF.

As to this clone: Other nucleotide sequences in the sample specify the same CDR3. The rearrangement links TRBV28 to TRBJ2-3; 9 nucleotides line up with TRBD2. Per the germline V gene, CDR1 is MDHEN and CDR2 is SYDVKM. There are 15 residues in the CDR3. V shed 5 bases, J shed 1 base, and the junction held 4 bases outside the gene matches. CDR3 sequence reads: CASSLPSGGTDTQYF. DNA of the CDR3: TGTGCCAGCAGTCTTCCTAGCGGGGGCACAGATACGCAGTATTTT.

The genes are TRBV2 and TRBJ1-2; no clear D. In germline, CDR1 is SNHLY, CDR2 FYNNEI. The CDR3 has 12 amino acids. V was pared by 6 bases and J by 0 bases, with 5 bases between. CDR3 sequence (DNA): TGTGCCAGCAGCAGATCTAACTATGGCTACACCTTC. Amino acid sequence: CASSRSNYGYTF.

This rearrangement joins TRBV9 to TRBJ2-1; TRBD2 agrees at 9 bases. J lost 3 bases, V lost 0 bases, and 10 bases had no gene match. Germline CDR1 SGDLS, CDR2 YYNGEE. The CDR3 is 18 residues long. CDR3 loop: CASSVVGHSGSSYNEQFF. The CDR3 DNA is TGTGCCAGCAGCGTAGTCGGTCATAGCGGGAGTAGCTACAATGAGCAGTTCTTC.

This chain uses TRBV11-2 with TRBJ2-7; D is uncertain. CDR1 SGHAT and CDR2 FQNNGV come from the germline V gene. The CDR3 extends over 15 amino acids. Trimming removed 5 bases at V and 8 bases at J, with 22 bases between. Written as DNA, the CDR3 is TGTGCCAGCAGCCCCCCTTTGGGCCCGCAGCCTCAGCAGTACTTC. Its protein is CASSPPLGPQPQQYF.

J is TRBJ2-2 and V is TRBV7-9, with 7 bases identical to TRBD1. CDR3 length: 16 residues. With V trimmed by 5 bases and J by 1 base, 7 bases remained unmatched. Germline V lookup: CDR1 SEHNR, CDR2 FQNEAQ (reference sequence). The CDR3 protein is CASSETGIENTGELFF. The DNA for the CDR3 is TGTGCCAGCAGCGAGACAGGGATAGAGAACACCGGGGAGCTGTTTTTT. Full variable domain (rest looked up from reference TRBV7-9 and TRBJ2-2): DTGVSQNPRHKITKRGQNVTFRCDPISEHNRLYWYRQTLGQGPEFLTYFQNEAQLEKSRLLSDRFSAERPKGSFSTLEIQRTEQGDSAMYLCASSETGIENTGELFFGEGSRLTVL.

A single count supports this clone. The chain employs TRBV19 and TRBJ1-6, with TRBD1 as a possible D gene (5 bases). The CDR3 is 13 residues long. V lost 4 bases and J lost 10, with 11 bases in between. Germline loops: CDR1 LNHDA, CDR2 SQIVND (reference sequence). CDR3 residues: CASSTTAGSPLHF. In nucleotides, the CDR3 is TGTGCCAGTAGTACGACAGCGGGATCACCCCTCCACTTT.

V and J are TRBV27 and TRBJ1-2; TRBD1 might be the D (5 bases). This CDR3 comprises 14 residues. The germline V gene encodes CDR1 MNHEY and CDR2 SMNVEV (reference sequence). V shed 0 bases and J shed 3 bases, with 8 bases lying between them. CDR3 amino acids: CASSLSRGDYGYTF. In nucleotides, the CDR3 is TGTGCCAGCAGTTTATCCCGGGGGGACTATGGCTACACCTTC.

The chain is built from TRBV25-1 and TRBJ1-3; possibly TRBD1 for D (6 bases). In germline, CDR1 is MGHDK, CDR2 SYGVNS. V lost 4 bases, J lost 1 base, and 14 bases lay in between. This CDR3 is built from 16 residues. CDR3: CASSGLDSRSGNTIYF. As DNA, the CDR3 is TGTGCCAGCAGTGGGTTGGACAGTCGGTCTGGAAACACCATATATTTT.

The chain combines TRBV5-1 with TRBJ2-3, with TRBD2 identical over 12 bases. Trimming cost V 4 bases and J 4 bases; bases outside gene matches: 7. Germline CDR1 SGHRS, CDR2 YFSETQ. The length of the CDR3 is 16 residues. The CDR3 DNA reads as TGCGCCAGCAGCCCGCGGACTAGCGGGGAGTCAGATACGCAGTATTTT. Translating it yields CASSPRTSGESDTQYF.

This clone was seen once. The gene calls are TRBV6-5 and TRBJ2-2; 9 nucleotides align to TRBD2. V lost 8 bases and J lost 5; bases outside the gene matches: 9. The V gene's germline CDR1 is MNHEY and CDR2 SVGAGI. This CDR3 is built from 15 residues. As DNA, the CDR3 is TGTGCCAGCTGGCGAGGACTAGCGCAGACCGGGGAGCTGTTTTTT. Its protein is CASWRGLAQTGELFF.

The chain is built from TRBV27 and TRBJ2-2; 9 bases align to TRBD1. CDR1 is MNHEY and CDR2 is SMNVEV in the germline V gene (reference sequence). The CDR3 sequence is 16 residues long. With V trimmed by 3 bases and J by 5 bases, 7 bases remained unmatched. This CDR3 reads CASSFTGGAGTGELFF. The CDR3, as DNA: TGTGCCAGCAGTTTTACAGGGGGCGCGGGGACCGGGGAGCTGTTTTTT.

The CDR3 DNA is TGCGCCAGCAGCTTGGTACGGGGGGCGCGCACTGAAGCTTTCTTT. Amino acid sequence: CASSLVRGARTEAFF. The chain recombines TRBV5-1 with TRBJ1-1; TRBD1 might be the D (6 bases). Trimming took 0 bases from V and 4 from J, leaving 13 bases between them. Germline CDR1 SGHRS, CDR2 YFSETQ. CDR3 size: 15 residues. Variable domain in full (rest from reference TRBV5-1 and TRBJ1-1): KAGVTQTPRYLIKTRGQQVTLSCSPISGHRSVSWYQQTPGQGLQFLFEYFSETQRNKGNFPGRFSGRQFSNSRSEMNVSTLELGDSALYLCASSLVRGARTEAFFGQGTRLTVV.